A selection of T cell receptor beta chains follows, all from one sample in a study of blood T cell repertoires in COVID-19. Assay: immunoSEQ multiplex PCR; the TCRdb copy retains only in-frame clones and omits some. The repertoire holds fewer than 350,000 clones, with roughly 90% as singletons. The sequenced sample consisted of PBMCs or T cells enriched from blood (not recorded which). These receptors originate from a woman in her thirties or forties with acute COVID-19. Both conserved end residues are part of each CDR3. Each record gives: V gene, clone size, D gene, J gene, CDR3 protein, CDR3 DNA. A D gene is named only where the DNA matches it firmly. Clone size is not always given. Where it is, it says once, few, many or a class for expanded clones.

V gene: TRBV5-1
clone size: few
D gene: TRBD1
J gene: TRBJ1-1
CDR3 protein: CASSSLGQGATEAFF
CDR3 DNA: TGCGCCAGCAGCTCCCTGGGACAGGGCGCCACTGAAGCTTTCTTT

V gene: TRBV6-2/TRBV6-3
clone size: -
D gene: -
J gene: TRBJ2-3
CDR3 protein: CASSYGGGRRTDTQYF
CDR3 DNA: TGTGCCAGCAGTTACGGGGGCGGGCGCCGCACAGATACGCAGTATTTT

V gene: TRBV27
clone size: -
D gene: -
J gene: TRBJ1-2
CDR3 protein: CASSLRGSGYTF
CDR3 DNA: TGTGCCAGCAGTTTAAGGGGCTCTGGCTACACCTTC

V gene: TRBV11-3
clone size: -
D gene: TRBD2
J gene: TRBJ2-1
CDR3 protein: CASSFGDPSGRDNEQFF
CDR3 DNA: TGTGCCAGCAGCTTTGGTGATCCTAGCGGGAGGGACAATGAGCAGTTCTTC

V gene: TRBV11-3
clone size: -
D gene: -
J gene: TRBJ2-7
CDR3 protein: CASRRQGTYEQYF
CDR3 DNA: TGTGCCAGCAGAAGGCAGGGCACTTACGAGCAGTACTTC

V gene: TRBV28
clone size: -
D gene: TRBD1
J gene: TRBJ2-4
CDR3 protein: CASSFGGRRQGAVAKNIQYF
CDR3 DNA: TGTGCCAGCAGTTTTGGGGGGCGGAGACAGGGGGCGGTAGCCAAAAACATTCAGTACTTC

V gene: TRBV6-5
clone size: -
D gene: TRBD2
J gene: TRBJ2-5
CDR3 protein: CASSSRLAGRETQYF
CDR3 DNA: TGTGCCAGCAGTTCCCGACTAGCGGGAAGGGAGACCCAGTACTTC

V gene: TRBV13
clone size: once
D gene: TRBD1
J gene: TRBJ1-5
CDR3 protein: CASSLGTGYNQPQHF
CDR3 DNA: TGTGCCAGCAGCTTAGGGACAGGGTACAATCAGCCCCAGCATTTT

V gene: TRBV28
clone size: -
D gene: -
J gene: TRBJ1-1
CDR3 protein: CASRVWIQVNTEAFF
CDR3 DNA: TGTGCCAGCAGGGTCTGGATACAGGTGAACACTGAAGCTTTCTTT

V gene: TRBV29-1
clone size: -
D gene: -
J gene: TRBJ2-3
CDR3 protein: CSGGEYGTDTQYF
CDR3 DNA: TGCAGCGGTGGGGAGTACGGCACAGATACGCAGTATTTT

V gene: TRBV29-1
clone size: once
D gene: TRBD1
J gene: TRBJ1-6
CDR3 protein: CSVAGQGGQSPLHF
CDR3 DNA: TGCAGCGTGGCCGGACAGGGCGGGCAGTCACCCCTCCACTTT

V gene: TRBV7-2
clone size: -
D gene: -
J gene: TRBJ2-5
CDR3 protein: CASSLQAAQETQYF
CDR3 DNA: TGTGCCAGCAGCTTGCAAGCGGCACAAGAGACCCAGTACTTC

V gene: TRBV6-5
clone size: -
D gene: TRBD1
J gene: TRBJ1-1
CDR3 protein: CASSYRDSARNTEAFF
CDR3 DNA: TGTGCCAGCAGCTACCGGGACAGCGCAAGGAACACTGAAGCTTTCTTT

V gene: TRBV4-1
clone size: -
D gene: TRBD1
J gene: TRBJ1-4
CDR3 protein: CASSQEGTEAVWGKLFF
CDR3 DNA: TGCGCCAGCAGCCAAGAGGGGACAGAGGCCGTTTGGGGAAAACTGTTTTTT

V gene: TRBV18
clone size: -
D gene: TRBD1
J gene: TRBJ1-6
CDR3 protein: CASSWDRESLHF
CDR3 DNA: TGTGCCAGCTCATGGGACAGGGAATCCCTCCACTTT

V gene: TRBV30
clone size: -
D gene: -
J gene: TRBJ2-1
CDR3 protein: CAWSPLYNEQFF
CDR3 DNA: TGTGCCTGGAGTCCCCTCTACAATGAGCAGTTCTTC

V gene: TRBV7-2
clone size: -
D gene: -
J gene: TRBJ2-2
CDR3 protein: CASSLAGGRELFF
CDR3 DNA: TGTGCCAGCAGCCTCGCTGGGGGCCGGGAGCTGTTTTTT

V gene: TRBV4-3
clone size: -
D gene: TRBD1
J gene: TRBJ2-1
CDR3 protein: CASSQDRTGAAEQFF
CDR3 DNA: TGCGCCAGCAGCCAGGATAGGACAGGGGCGGCTGAGCAGTTCTTC

V gene: TRBV10-3
clone size: -
D gene: TRBD1
J gene: TRBJ1-1
CDR3 protein: CASSGTGETEAFF
CDR3 DNA: TGTGCCTCATCCGGGACAGGGGAGACTGAAGCTTTCTTT

V gene: TRBV28
clone size: -
D gene: TRBD1
J gene: TRBJ1-1
CDR3 protein: CASSYPPGQGGTFF
CDR3 DNA: TGTGCCAGCAGCTACCCCCCCGGACAGGGTGGAACTTTCTTT

V gene: TRBV18
clone size: -
D gene: TRBD2
J gene: TRBJ2-3
CDR3 protein: CASSLLAGGGDTQYF
CDR3 DNA: TGTGCCAGCTCCCTCCTAGCGGGAGGAGGAGATACGCAGTATTTT

V gene: TRBV12-5
clone size: -
D gene: TRBD2
J gene: TRBJ2-1
CDR3 protein: CASGPGTSGRHEQFF
CDR3 DNA: TGTGCTAGTGGTCCGGGGACTAGCGGGAGGCATGAGCAGTTCTTC

V gene: TRBV5-1
clone size: -
D gene: -
J gene: TRBJ2-6
CDR3 protein: CASSLVTGANVLTF
CDR3 DNA: TGCGCCAGCAGCTTGGTTACAGGGGCCAACGTCCTGACTTTC

V gene: TRBV7-2
clone size: -
D gene: TRBD1
J gene: TRBJ2-7
CDR3 protein: CASSLYPGQGAYEQYF
CDR3 DNA: TGTGCCAGCAGCTTATATCCGGGGCAGGGGGCCTACGAGCAGTACTTC

V gene: TRBV30
clone size: few
D gene: -
J gene: TRBJ2-7
CDR3 protein: CAWRSDSPEQYF
CDR3 DNA: TGTGCCTGGAGGTCGGACAGTCCCGAGCAGTACTTC

V gene: TRBV7-8
clone size: -
D gene: TRBD2
J gene: TRBJ2-1
CDR3 protein: CASSLRLANEQFF
CDR3 DNA: TGTGCCAGCAGCCTCCGACTAGCCAATGAGCAGTTCTTC

V gene: TRBV6-5
clone size: -
D gene: TRBD2
J gene: TRBJ2-5
CDR3 protein: CASSYSGGDQETQYF
CDR3 DNA: TGTGCCAGCAGTTATAGCGGGGGGGACCAAGAGACCCAGTACTTC

V gene: TRBV5-4
clone size: -
D gene: TRBD2
J gene: TRBJ2-1
CDR3 protein: CASSTPGSGGGNNEQFF
CDR3 DNA: TGTGCCAGCAGCACACCGGGTAGCGGGGGGGGCAACAATGAGCAGTTCTTC

V gene: TRBV4-1
clone size: -
D gene: -
J gene: TRBJ1-4
CDR3 protein: CASSQGGGNNEKLFF
CDR3 DNA: TGCGCCAGCAGCCAAGGTGGGGGGAATAATGAAAAACTGTTTTTT

V gene: TRBV9
clone size: once
D gene: TRBD1
J gene: TRBJ1-2
CDR3 protein: CASSRGGSGGYTF
CDR3 DNA: TGTGCCAGCAGCCGAGGGGGCTCCGGTGGCTACACCTTC

V gene: TRBV4-1
clone size: -
D gene: TRBD1
J gene: TRBJ1-2
CDR3 protein: CASSQLDRGLYGYTF
CDR3 DNA: TGCGCCAGCAGCCAACTGGACAGGGGCCTCTATGGCTACACCTTC

V gene: TRBV5-4
clone size: -
D gene: TRBD1
J gene: TRBJ1-2
CDR3 protein: CASSKGQGGGYTF
CDR3 DNA: TGTGCCAGCAGCAAGGGACAGGGGGGTGGCTACACCTTC

V gene: TRBV30
clone size: -
D gene: TRBD2
J gene: TRBJ2-1
CDR3 protein: CASRTERGGPYNEQFF
CDR3 DNA: TGTGCCTCCCGGACGGAGCGGGGGGGCCCCTACAATGAGCAGTTCTTC

V gene: TRBV4-1
clone size: -
D gene: TRBD1
J gene: TRBJ2-1
CDR3 protein: CASSQKPTGAYNEQFF
CDR3 DNA: TGCGCCAGCAGCCAGAAGCCGACAGGGGCCTACAATGAGCAGTTCTTC

V gene: TRBV11-1
clone size: -
D gene: -
J gene: TRBJ1-1
CDR3 protein: CASSAGTTMNTEAFF
CDR3 DNA: TGTGCCAGCAGCGCCGGGACAACCATGAACACTGAAGCTTTCTTT

V gene: TRBV6-6
clone size: -
D gene: -
J gene: TRBJ1-2
CDR3 protein: CASSYSSRTYGYTF
CDR3 DNA: TGTGCCAGCAGTTACTCGAGTAGAACTTATGGCTACACCTTC

V gene: TRBV6-2/TRBV6-3
clone size: -
D gene: -
J gene: TRBJ1-1
CDR3 protein: CASSYLQVNTEAFF
CDR3 DNA: TGTGCCAGCAGTTATTTGCAGGTGAACACTGAAGCTTTCTTT

V gene: TRBV12-3/TRBV12-4
clone size: -
D gene: -
J gene: TRBJ1-1
CDR3 protein: CASSSYRSTEAFF
CDR3 DNA: TGTGCCAGCAGCTCATATCGGAGCACTGAAGCTTTCTTT

V gene: TRBV30
clone size: -
D gene: TRBD1
J gene: TRBJ1-4
CDR3 protein: CAWTPGGRVNEKLFF
CDR3 DNA: TGTGCCTGGACCCCAGGGGGCAGGGTTAATGAAAAACTGTTTTTT

V gene: TRBV19
clone size: -
D gene: -
J gene: TRBJ1-1
CDR3 protein: CASSTAWTRHMAFF
CDR3 DNA: TGTGCCAGTAGTACCGCCTGGACAAGGCATATGGCTTTCTTT

V gene: TRBV6-2/TRBV6-3
clone size: -
D gene: TRBD1
J gene: TRBJ2-2
CDR3 protein: CASSRQGRGTGELFF
CDR3 DNA: TGTGCCAGCAGCCGACAGGGACGGGGTACCGGGGAGCTGTTTTTT

V gene: TRBV12-5
clone size: -
D gene: -
J gene: TRBJ1-5
CDR3 protein: CASGSGQNSNQPQHF
CDR3 DNA: TGTGCTAGTGGTTCAGGACAGAATAGCAATCAGCCCCAGCATTTT

V gene: TRBV24-1
clone size: -
D gene: -
J gene: TRBJ2-5
CDR3 protein: CATSNGGRETQYF
CDR3 DNA: TGTGCCACCAGCAATGGAGGTCGAGAGACCCAGTACTTC

V gene: TRBV15
clone size: -
D gene: -
J gene: TRBJ2-5
CDR3 protein: CATSPPGVRGTQYF
CDR3 DNA: TGTGCCACCAGCCCCCCGGGGGTCCGGGGGACCCAGTACTTC

V gene: TRBV5-1
clone size: once
D gene: -
J gene: TRBJ2-2
CDR3 protein: CASRLDSSGELFF
CDR3 DNA: TGCGCCAGCAGGCTGGACAGCTCCGGGGAGCTGTTTTTT

V gene: TRBV29-1
clone size: -
D gene: -
J gene: TRBJ1-2
CDR3 protein: CSVDNRVGGYTF
CDR3 DNA: TGCAGCGTTGATAACAGGGTGGGTGGCTACACCTTC

V gene: TRBV2
clone size: -
D gene: -
J gene: TRBJ2-3
CDR3 protein: CASSESRARTDTQYF
CDR3 DNA: TGTGCCAGCAGTGAAAGCAGGGCCCGCACAGATACGCAGTATTTT